Sequencing of this T cell receptor beta chain was carried out in a study of T cells in Graves' hyperthyroidism and ophthalmopathy. Germline V gene lookup returns CDR1 MGHDK and CDR2 SYGVNS. Deletions cut 4 bases from V and 5 bases from J, with 12 bases between. This CDR3 comprises 14 residues. At least ten counts were recorded for this clonotype. Its specificity is unknown. Amplification of TCR beta CDR3 regions used RNA as the template. Researchers ran a first-round RT-PCR on the TCR CDR3 using the HTBI primer set. TCRdb re-derived calls from the multiplex PCR reads in MiXCR, one entry per CDR3 protein. The sample lists under 350,000 distinct CDR3 sequences; roughly 13% were seen once. Whole-study results and caveats: Ophthalmopathy could be told apart from stable hyperthyroidism with a 13 V-J model.

Graves' hyperthyroidism was deemed stable given no ophthalmopathy progression within 18 months. Diagnoses were made from clinical symptoms, serum measures (thyroxine and TRAb), thyroid ultrasound and orbital computed tomography. PBMCs were derived from about 10 ml fresh peripheral blood. Specimen: blood. The chain is built from TRBV25-1 and TRBJ2-1; D unresolved. The TCR was taken from a woman aged 40-49 years with Graves' hyperthyroidism. The CDR3 DNA sequence: TGTGCCAGCAGTGGTAGGATCACACACAATGAGCAGTTCTTC. It yields the protein CASSGRITHNEQFF.